Listed below are T cell receptor beta chains from one sample, sequenced in a study of T cell responses to AZD1222 COVID-19 vaccine. The data were produced by immunoSEQ multiplex PCR, yet TCRdb's version contains in-frame clones alone and is incomplete. The sample holds roughly 77,000 clones, roughly nine tenths seen once. The source was peripheral blood, collected 28 days after the second AZD1222 dose. Source of these receptors: an adult who received the AZD1222 COVID-19 vaccine. CDR3s include the opening cysteine and the closing phenylalanine or tryptophan. Fields, in order: J gene, V gene, clone size, D gene, CDR3 DNA, CDR3 protein. D genes are given only for firm matches. Clone size is given for some rows only: seen once, a few or many times, or a class if the clone is expanded.

TRBJ1-3 TRBV7-2 . . TGTGCCAGCAGAGCAGGGGCAGGAAACACCATATATTTT CASRAGAGNTIYF
TRBJ2-1 TRBV2 . . TGTGCCAGCAGGGGGGCCCGGGTGTACAATGAGCAGTTCTTC CASRGARVYNEQFF
TRBJ1-2 TRBV4-2 once TRBD1 TGTGCCAGCAGCCTACAGGGGGAGACTTATGGCTACACCTTC CASSLQGETYGYTF
TRBJ1-2 TRBV6-5 . . TGTGCCAGCAGTTACGCGGGCGGTTACTATGGCTACACCTTC CASSYAGGYYGYTF
TRBJ2-1 TRBV7-3 . TRBD1 TGTGCCAGCAGCTCCGGGACAGGGTGGGGGAACAATGAGCAGTTCTTC CASSSGTGWGNNEQFF
TRBJ1-4 TRBV2 . . TGTGCCAGCAGCTACGGTGCAACTAATGAAAAACTGTTTTTT CASSYGATNEKLFF
TRBJ1-5 TRBV12-3/TRBV12-4 . . TGTGCCAGCGGGACTATCAATCAGCCCCAGCATTTT CASGTINQPQHF
TRBJ2-1 TRBV7-3 . TRBD1 TGTGCCAGCAGCTCGGACAGGGGTACTCACAATGAGCAGTTCTTC CASSSDRGTHNEQFF
TRBJ1-2 TRBV18 . . TGTGCCAGCTCACTAAAAGAAGGACATCCTTATGGCTACACCTTC CASSLKEGHPYGYTF
TRBJ1-2 TRBV6-6 . TRBD1 TGTGCCAGCAGTCCCCGGGACAGGGGCGCTCCGAACTATGGCTACACCTTC CASSPRDRGAPNYGYTF
TRBJ2-1 TRBV3-1/TRBV3-2 few TRBD2 TGTGCCAGCCTAGGGACTAGCGGGGGCAATGAGCAGTTCTTC CASLGTSGGNEQFF
TRBJ1-6 TRBV7-2 . . TGTGCCAGCAGCCCGCTCCTGGGCGGATCACCCCTCCACTTT CASSPLLGGSPLHF
TRBJ2-7 TRBV10-3 . . TGTGCCATCAGGACAGCTAGCGACTACGAGCAGTACTTC CAIRTASDYEQYF
TRBJ1-4 TRBV5-4 . TRBD1 TGTGCCAGCAGCTTACCGGGACAGGGGGATGAAAAACTGTTTTTT CASSLPGQGDEKLFF
TRBJ2-2 TRBV4-2 . . TGTGCCAGCAGTCGGCCGGATACCGGGGAGCTGTTTTTT CASSRPDTGELFF
TRBJ1-1 TRBV5-1 . . TGCGCCAGCAGCTGGCAAACGAACACTGAAGCTTTCTTT CASSWQTNTEAFF
TRBJ1-2 TRBV6-5 . TRBD1 TGTGCCAGCAGGCGGGACAGAACTAGTGGCTACACCTTC CASRRDRTSGYTF
TRBJ2-6 TRBV5-6 . . TGTGCCAGCAGCCCCGCGGGGGCCTTCTCAAGCTCTGGGGCCAACGTCCTGACTTTC CASSPAGAFSSSGANVLTF
TRBJ1-1 TRBV18 . . TGTGCCAGCTCACCGGGGGGCAACACTGAAGCTTTCTTT CASSPGGNTEAFF
TRBJ2-7 TRBV21-1 . . TGTGCCAGCAGCAAAGAGGCAGGGGTGGGCGAGCAGTACTTC CASSKEAGVGEQYF
TRBJ2-7 TRBV10-3 . TRBD1 TGTGCCATCAGTCCCCAGGGGGCGCGATCCTACGAGCAGTACTTC CAISPQGARSYEQYF
TRBJ2-7 TRBV18 . . TGTGCCAGCTCACCAACGGACGGGCCCTACGAGCAGTACTTC CASSPTDGPYEQYF
TRBJ1-3 TRBV7-9 . . TGTGCCAGCACCAACACAGACTCTGGAAACACCATATATTTT CASTNTDSGNTIYF
TRBJ1-3 TRBV5-6 . . TGTGCCAGCAGCCGGACCGGTGGGGGTCAGTTTTCTGGAAACACCATATATTTT CASSRTGGGQFSGNTIYF
TRBJ1-1 TRBV6-5 . TRBD1 TGTGCCAGCGGTCGGGACAGAGTGAACACTGAAGCTTTCTTT CASGRDRVNTEAFF
TRBJ2-7 TRBV2 . . TGTGCCAGCAATTTCGGGCCTTCGGGCGAGCAGTACTTC CASNFGPSGEQYF
TRBJ2-3 TRBV5-8 . . TGTGCCAGCAGCTTGGCGGGGGCGGGTGATACGCAGTATTTT CASSLAGAGDTQYF
TRBJ2-2 TRBV5-6 . . TGTGCCAGCAGCTTGGTCCGGAGGGAAACCGGGGAGCTGTTTTTT CASSLVRRETGELFF
TRBJ1-1 TRBV10-3 . TRBD1 TGTGCCATCAGCCGCCCGGGACAGGGTCGCGTGGGCACTGAAGCTTTCTTT CAISRPGQGRVGTEAFF
TRBJ1-1 TRBV7-8 . TRBD1 TGTGCCAGCAGCTTAGACAGGGGCTCGGAAGCTTTCTTT CASSLDRGSEAFF
TRBJ2-3 TRBV10-3 . . TGTGCCATCAACAGCCCTAGCACAGATACGCAGTATTTT CAINSPSTDTQYF
TRBJ1-5 TRBV4-3 . . TGCGCCAGCAGCCAAGCCGGGGAACAGCCCCAGCATTTT CASSQAGEQPQHF
TRBJ1-1 TRBV5-1 . . TGCGCCAGCAGAAAACGACAGTGGAACACTGAAGCTTTCTTT CASRKRQWNTEAFF
TRBJ1-4 TRBV27 . . TGTGCCAGCAGTCTAAGTTCAACTAATGAAAAACTGTTTTTT CASSLSSTNEKLFF
TRBJ1-3 TRBV3-1/TRBV3-2 . . TGTGCCAGCAGCCAAGATCGGAAGGTGTGGACCATATATTTT CASSQDRKVWTIYF
TRBJ2-1 TRBV11-3 . TRBD1 TGTGCCAGCAGCATCCCGGGACAGTACAATGAGCAGTTCTTC CASSIPGQYNEQFF
TRBJ1-2 TRBV24-1 . . TGTGCCACCAGTGATTCCGGCAGTGGAGGCTACACCTTC CATSDSGSGGYTF
TRBJ1-2 TRBV3-1/TRBV3-2 . TRBD1 TGTGCCAGCAGCCAAGATGGTACAGGGGGTGATGGCTACACCTTC CASSQDGTGGDGYTF
TRBJ1-1 TRBV14 . . TGTGCCAGCAGCCAGTCTAATGGGGCGAACGCTTTCTTT CASSQSNGANAFF
TRBJ2-2 TRBV12-3/TRBV12-4 . . TGTGCCAGCCTTGGTACCGGGGAGCTGTTTTTT CASLGTGELFF
TRBJ1-5 TRBV19 . . TGTGCCAGTAGTATCTCCTCGGGAAGCGGTCAGCCCCAGCATTTT CASSISSGSGQPQHF
TRBJ1-1 TRBV10-3 . . TGTGCCGTCCGAGGTGTTGGACAGACTTTCTTT CAVRGVGQTFF
TRBJ2-3 TRBV5-4 . TRBD2 TGTGCCAGCAGCCCTTCATCGGGGCGGGGGGGCCAAGATACGCAGTATTTT CASSPSSGRGGQDTQYF
TRBJ1-3 TRBV6-5 once . TGTGCCAGCAGTTTCCCCGGGACGGACTCTGGAAACACCATATATTTT CASSFPGTDSGNTIYF
TRBJ1-5 TRBV19 . TRBD1 TGTGCCAGTAGTGTTACAGGGGGCCCCCAGCATTTT CASSVTGGPQHF
TRBJ2-1 TRBV12-5 . TRBD2 TGTGCTAGTGGTCCCTCGTGGAGGACTAGCGGGGGGGCCTACAATGAGCAGTTCTTC CASGPSWRTSGGAYNEQFF
TRBJ2-1 TRBV5-4 once . TGTGCCAGCAGCTCAGGACAGTCGGCCTACAATGAGCAGTTCTTC CASSSGQSAYNEQFF
TRBJ1-4 TRBV25-1 . . TGTGCCAGCAGTGTTCAACAGGGTAGGACTAATGAAAAACTGTTTTTT CASSVQQGRTNEKLFF
TRBJ2-7 TRBV7-6 once TRBD1 TGTGCCAGCAGCTGGGCCGGACAGGGGGCCCTCTACGAGCAGTACTTC CASSWAGQGALYEQYF
TRBJ2-3 TRBV19 . TRBD2 TGTGCCAGTAGTATAGCCCTTCAGGGAGGGCGCAGCACAGATACGCAGTATTTT CASSIALQGGRSTDTQYF